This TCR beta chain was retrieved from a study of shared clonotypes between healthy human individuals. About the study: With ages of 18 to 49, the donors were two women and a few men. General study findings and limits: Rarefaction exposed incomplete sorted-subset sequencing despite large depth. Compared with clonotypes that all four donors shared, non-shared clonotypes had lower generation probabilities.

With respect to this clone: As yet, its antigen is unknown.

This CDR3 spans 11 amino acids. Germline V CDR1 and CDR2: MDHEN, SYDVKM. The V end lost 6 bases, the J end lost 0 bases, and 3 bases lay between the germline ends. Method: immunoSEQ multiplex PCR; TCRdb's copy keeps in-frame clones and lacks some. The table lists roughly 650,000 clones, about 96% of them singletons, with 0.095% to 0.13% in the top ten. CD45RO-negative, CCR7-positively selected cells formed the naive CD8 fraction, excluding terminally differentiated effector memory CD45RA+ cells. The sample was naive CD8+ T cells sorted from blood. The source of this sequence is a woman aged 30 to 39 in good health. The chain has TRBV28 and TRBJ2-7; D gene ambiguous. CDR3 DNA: TGTGCCAGCAGGGACTCCTACGAGCAGTACTTC. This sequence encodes CASRDSYEQYF.